This T cell receptor (beta chain) derives from a study of T cell clones after liver transplantation. At the level of the study: TCRbeta sequencing after a pre-transplant mixed lymphocyte reaction identified graft-donor-reactive clones, later tracked in post-transplant blood.

Clones were read by immunoSEQ multiplex PCR, and TCRdb kept only the in-frame ones, dropping some. The repertoire includes about 75,000 clones, 84% of them detected once, and approximately 2.1% sits in the top ten. V lost 0 bases and J lost 4; bases outside the gene matches: 3. Germline V gene lookup returns CDR1 SGDLS and CDR2 YYNGEE. The CDR3 contains 16 residues. Specimen: CD4+ T cells from blood, collected roughly 48 months after liver transplant. The V and J genes are TRBV9 and TRBJ2-2; 10 bases line up with TRBD2. The TCR sequence derives from a human patient who received a liver transplant. Some T cells may be transferred from the graft donor. The CDR3: CASSVASGGVTGELFF. The CDR3 region has the DNA TGTGCCAGCAGCGTAGCCAGCGGGGGGGTCACCGGGGAGCTGTTTTTT.